Listed here are 8 T cell receptor beta chains from one sample, sequenced in a study of T-cell reconstitution after alpha-beta-depleted transplantation in children. The library targeted TCRbeta and was prepared with unique molecular identifiers. TCRdb re-called the PCR reads with MiXCR, one entry per CDR3 protein. The sample lists 60,000 to 100,000 distinct CDR3 sequences, about a sixth occurring once. Sequencing was performed on PBMCs, mostly from graft donor cells, taken 360 days after TCRalphabeta/CD19-depleted stem cell transplant. Receptors originate from a male patient between 2 and 10 years old who had a stem cell transplant for acute lymphoblastic leukemia, so the T cells may come from the graft donor.

The chain has TRBV27 and TRBJ2-3; tentative D call: TRBD2 (6 bases). The CDR3 sequence is 14 residues long. Germline lookup yields CDR1 MNHEY and CDR2 SMNVEV (reference sequence). V was shortened by 1 base and J by 5 bases, with 10 bases between the two germline ends. This CDR3 reads CASSLLYGGDTQYF. The CDR3 coding sequence is TGTGCCAGCAGTTTATTATACGGGGGAGATACGCAGTATTTT.

The rearrangement links TRBV20-1 to TRBJ2-5; TRBD2 matches at 7 bases. The CDR3 runs 15 residues. Germline V gives CDR1 DFQATT, CDR2 SNEGSKA (reference sequence). V lost 1 base, J lost 5 bases, and 10 bases stayed unmatched. CDR3 bases: TGCAGTGCTAGAGTGGCAGCGGGAAAGAGGGAGACCCAGTACTTC. Translation gives CSARVAAGKRETQYF.

The V call is TRBV7-9, the J call TRBJ2-7; no clear D. V lost 0 bases to trimming and J lost 4 bases, with 7 bases between them. Germline V gene data show CDR1 as SEHNR and CDR2 as FQNEAQ (reference sequence). CDR3 size: 13 residues. The CDR3 DNA reads as TGTGCCAGCAGCTTAGCCCCGATGTACGAGCAGTACTTC. As protein: CASSLAPMYEQYF.

This chain uses TRBV12-3 or TRBV12-4 with TRBJ2-2, with 7 bases matching TRBD2. V gave up 0 bases and J gave up 4 bases; unmatched junction bases: 5. This CDR3 region has 16 residues. The CDR3 nucleotides read TGTGCCAGCAGTTTAGCGGGAGGGCCTCCCACCGGGGAGCTGTTTTTT. It codes for CASSLAGGPPTGELFF.

This chain joins TRBV12-3 or TRBV12-4 and TRBJ2-7, with TRBD2 identical over 11 bases. V trimming: 2 bases; J trimming: 2 bases; junction bases outside the gene matches: 5. This CDR3 is built from 16 residues. The CDR3 loop is CASSLNPLAGAYEQYF. DNA of the CDR3: TGTGCCAGCAGTTTAAACCCACTAGCGGGAGCCTACGAGCAGTACTTC.

This clonotype appeared many times. CDR3 nucleotides: TGTGCCAGCAGCTTAGGGGCTAGTCTCGAGCAGTACTTC. Translation gives CASSLGASLEQYF. The rearrangement joins TRBV11-2 to TRBJ2-7; D not certain. CDR1 is SGHAT and CDR2 is FQNNGV in the germline V gene. The CDR3 has 13 residues. Between the trimmed V and J ends, which lost 1 base and 6 bases, there was a span of 10 bases.

The chain uses TRBV29-1 and TRBJ2-1, with 9 bases that match TRBD1. Germline-derived CDR1 and CDR2 are SQVTM and ANQGSEA. This CDR3 is 16 amino acids long. V shed 7 bases, J shed 4 bases, and the junction held 14 bases outside the gene matches. The CDR3 sequence: CSAVGPGTGSYNEQFF. The CDR3 DNA reads TGCAGCGCCGTCGGCCCCGGGACAGGGAGTTACAATGAGCAGTTCTTC.

This clonotype was picked up a small number of times. V usage is TRBV10-3 and J usage is TRBJ2-1, with D perhaps TRBD1 or TRBD2 (6 bases each). V shed 4 bases and J shed 9 bases, with 10 bases lying between them. Germline CDR1 ENHRY, CDR2 SYGVKD. This CDR3 is built from 12 residues. The chain's CDR3 is CAISVGGPEQFF. In nucleotides, the CDR3 is TGTGCCATCAGTGTTGGGGGGCCTGAGCAGTTCTTC.